This entry concerns a single T cell receptor (beta chain). Its target is unknown. The CDR3 totals 15 residues. The trim removed 5 bases at V and 7 bases at J, leaving 8 bases unmatched. The data were obtained in a study of response to subunit inactivated influenza vaccine. Points from the study as a whole: The authors offered the suggestion that each seasonal influenza vaccination recruits few new T cells.

One entry per CDR3 protein, called by TCRdb with MiXCR from the RT-PCR reads. The sample lists hundreds of thousands of distinct CDR3 sequences, 15% to 19% occurring once. Specimen: PBMCs from blood, collected 11 to 12 days after vaccination. The source is a man aged 50 to 60 who received an inactivated influenza vaccine. The V gene is TRBV12-3 or TRBV12-4, the J gene TRBJ2-5; 12 nucleotides match TRBD2. As DNA, the CDR3 is TGTGCCAGCAGTGCCGCTAGCGGGGGGGCGGGGACCCAGTACTTC. This codes for CASSAASGGAGTQYF.